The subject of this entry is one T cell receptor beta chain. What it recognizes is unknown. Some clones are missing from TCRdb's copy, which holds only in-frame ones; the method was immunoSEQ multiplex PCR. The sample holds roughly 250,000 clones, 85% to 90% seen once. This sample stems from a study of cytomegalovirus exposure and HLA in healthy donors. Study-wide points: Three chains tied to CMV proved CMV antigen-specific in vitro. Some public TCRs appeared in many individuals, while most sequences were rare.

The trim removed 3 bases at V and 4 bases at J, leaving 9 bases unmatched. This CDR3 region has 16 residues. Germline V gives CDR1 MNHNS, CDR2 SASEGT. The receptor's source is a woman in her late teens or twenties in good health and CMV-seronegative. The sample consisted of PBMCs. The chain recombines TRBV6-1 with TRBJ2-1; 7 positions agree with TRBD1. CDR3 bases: TGTGCCAGCAGTGATCAACCGGGACAGTCTTACAATGAGCAGTTCTTC. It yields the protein CASSDQPGQSYNEQFF.